This record covers a single T cell receptor beta chain. Its antigen remains unidentified. Base qualities are not recorded, but no much larger clone differs from it by a single base. The trial excluded patients who had a history of autoimmune disease or were on systemic immunosuppression. Peripheral blood for TCR sequencing was collected from all dose cohorts at baseline, on cycle 4 day 1, and on cycle 7 day 1. Samples were obtained from an open-label, multicenter, first-in-human phase I dose-escalation trial of ivuxolimab. Adults with locally advanced or metastatic melanoma, renal cell, hepatocellular, or head and neck squamous cell carcinoma were enrolled in the trial. Before TCR sequencing, CD4+ and CD8+ T cells were separately sorted from peripheral blood. The sample is drawn from a study of OX40 agonist ivuxolimab in advanced cancers. Looking at the study overall: The costimulatory receptor OX40 (CD134) was targeted by ivuxolimab, a fully human IgG2 agonistic monoclonal antibody. Intravenous ivuxolimab was administered to patients every 2 weeks at six dose levels: 0.01, 0.1, 0.3, 1.5, 3 and 10 mg/kg. Among the roughly 52 dose-escalation patients, 19 had hepatocellular carcinoma, approximately 15 melanoma, 9 renal cell carcinoma and 9 head and neck cancer. In the dose-escalation cohort, approximately 80% of patients were male, and the mean age was 60 years with a range of about 20 to 80. Prior anti-PD-1, anti-PD-L1 or anti-CTLA-4 therapy was permitted, and checkpoint inhibitors had been received by less than 45% of dose-escalation patients. Partial responses occurred in three dose-escalation patients, of whom one had hepatocellular carcinoma and two had cutaneous melanoma. Peripheral TCRbeta sequencing aimed to test whether ivuxolimab altered TCR sequence diversity and caused clonal T-cell expansion. The paper describes the monotherapy dose-escalation part (N of about 50 patients) of the phase I trial of ivuxolimab.

For sequencing of the TCRbeta CDR3 region, genomic DNA was extracted from the sorted cells. The immunoSEQ Assay was used to sequence the TCRbeta CDR3 regions. TCRdb's version of the immuneACCESS table is confined to in-frame rearrangements and falls short of the full clone set. An unresolved V gene accounts for under half of the shortfall where checked; the remainder is of unknown origin. In all, the sample holds 40,000 to 50,000 clones, and around nine tenths of those were seen once. The ten largest clones take up 40% to 50% of the sample. Spanning cysteine to phenylalanine, the CDR3 consists of 15 amino acids. The read is trimmed to its CDR3 DNA, 45 bases read in frame from base 1. Trimming leaves V shorter by 4 bases and J shorter by 2 bases, with the junction holding 5 bases beyond the gene matches. The germline V gene encodes CDR1 LGHNA and CDR2 YSLEER. Overall results and qualifications from the work: In the 0.1-3.0 mg/kg groups, partial responders had among the lowest normalized peripheral clonal expansion, particularly in CD8+ T cells. After ivuxolimab, expanded clones were on average more numerous among CD8+ T cells than among CD4+ T cells. Low levels of normalized T-cell clonal expansion were also seen in some patients who did not respond. At doses of 0.1 to 3.0 mg/kg, clonal expansion of both CD4+ and CD8+ T cells in blood was seen between baseline and week 6. Antigen specificity was not determined for the clonally expanded peripheral T cells.

This sequence originates from an adult with an advanced solid tumor such as melanoma, head and neck, liver or kidney cancer. The sample in question was CD4+ or CD8+ T cells sorted from blood, obtained in a trial of the OX40 agonist ivuxolimab. The chain was built from TRBV4-3 and TRBJ2-1, with 7 middle bases fitting TRBD1. The DNA sequence reads TGCGCCAGCAGCCCATACACAGGGGCCTACAATGAGCAGTTCTTC. The encoded protein is CASSPYTGAYNEQFF.